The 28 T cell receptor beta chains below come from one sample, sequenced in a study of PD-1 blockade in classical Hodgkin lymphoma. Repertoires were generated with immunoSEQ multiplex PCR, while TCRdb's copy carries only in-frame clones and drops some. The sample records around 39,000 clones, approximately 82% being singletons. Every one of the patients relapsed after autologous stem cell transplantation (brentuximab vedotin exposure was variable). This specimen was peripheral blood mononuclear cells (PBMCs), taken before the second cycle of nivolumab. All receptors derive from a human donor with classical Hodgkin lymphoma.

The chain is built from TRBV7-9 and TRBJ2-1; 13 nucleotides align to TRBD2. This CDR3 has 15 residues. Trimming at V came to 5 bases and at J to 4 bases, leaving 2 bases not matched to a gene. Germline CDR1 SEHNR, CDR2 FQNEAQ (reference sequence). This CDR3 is CASSQLAGGYNEQFF. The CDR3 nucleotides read TGTGCCAGCAGCCAACTAGCGGGGGGGTACAATGAGCAGTTCTTC.

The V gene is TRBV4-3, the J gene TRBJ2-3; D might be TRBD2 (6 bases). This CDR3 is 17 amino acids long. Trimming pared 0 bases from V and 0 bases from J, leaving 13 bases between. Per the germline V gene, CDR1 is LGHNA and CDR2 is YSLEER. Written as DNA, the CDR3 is TGCGCCAGCAGCCAAGATCGTACTAGCAGTAGCACAGATACGCAGTATTTT. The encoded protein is CASSQDRTSSSTDTQYF.

The CDR3 reads CASSFGGEADTQYF. CDR3 coding DNA: TGCGCCAGCAGCTTCGGGGGGGAGGCAGATACGCAGTATTTT. The chain has TRBV5-1 and TRBJ2-3; TRBD2 matches at 8 bases. The V gene's germline CDR1 is SGHRS and CDR2 YFSETQ. V dropped 2 bases and J dropped 4; count of bases not matched to a gene: 3. This CDR3 is 14 amino acids long.

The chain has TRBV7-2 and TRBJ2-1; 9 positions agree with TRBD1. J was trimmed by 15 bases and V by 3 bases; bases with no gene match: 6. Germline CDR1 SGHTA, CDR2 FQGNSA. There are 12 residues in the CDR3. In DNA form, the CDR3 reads TGTGCCAGCAGCTTCTCCGGGACAGGGTCGTTCTTC. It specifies CASSFSGTGSFF.

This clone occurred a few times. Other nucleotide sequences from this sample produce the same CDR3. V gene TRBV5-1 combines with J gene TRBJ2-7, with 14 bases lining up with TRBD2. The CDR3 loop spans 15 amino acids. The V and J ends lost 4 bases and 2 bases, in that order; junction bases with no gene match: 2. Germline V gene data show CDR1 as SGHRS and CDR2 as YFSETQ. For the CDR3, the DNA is TGCGCCAGCAGCCTGGGACTAGCGGGGGCCTACGAGCAGTACTTC. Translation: CASSLGLAGAYEQYF.

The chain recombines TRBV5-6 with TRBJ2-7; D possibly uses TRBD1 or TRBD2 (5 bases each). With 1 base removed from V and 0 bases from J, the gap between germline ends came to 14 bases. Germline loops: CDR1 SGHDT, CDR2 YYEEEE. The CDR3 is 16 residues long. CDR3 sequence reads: CASSLLRGAFSYEQYF. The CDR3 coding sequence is TGTGCCAGCAGCTTGTTGCGAGGGGCCTTCTCCTACGAGCAGTACTTC.

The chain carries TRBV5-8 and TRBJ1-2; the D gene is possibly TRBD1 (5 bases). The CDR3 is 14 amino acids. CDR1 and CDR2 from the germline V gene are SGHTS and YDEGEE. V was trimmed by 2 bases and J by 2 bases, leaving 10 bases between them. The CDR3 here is CASSFRDGNYGYTF. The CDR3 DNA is TGTGCCAGCAGCTTTCGGGACGGCAACTATGGCTACACCTTC.

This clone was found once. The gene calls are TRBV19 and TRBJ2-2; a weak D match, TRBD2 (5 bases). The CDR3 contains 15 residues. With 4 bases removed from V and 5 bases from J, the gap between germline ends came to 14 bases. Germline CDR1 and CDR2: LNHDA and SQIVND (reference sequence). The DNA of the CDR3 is TGTGCCAGTAGTAAGGACCTAGCAAGGACCGGGGAGCTGTTTTTT. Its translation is CASSKDLARTGELFF.

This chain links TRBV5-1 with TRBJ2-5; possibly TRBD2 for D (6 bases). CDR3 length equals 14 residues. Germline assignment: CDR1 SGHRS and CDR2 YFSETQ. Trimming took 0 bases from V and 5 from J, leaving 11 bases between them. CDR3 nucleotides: TGCGCCAGCAGCTTGGGACTAGAGAGGGAGACCCAGTACTTC. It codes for CASSLGLERETQYF.

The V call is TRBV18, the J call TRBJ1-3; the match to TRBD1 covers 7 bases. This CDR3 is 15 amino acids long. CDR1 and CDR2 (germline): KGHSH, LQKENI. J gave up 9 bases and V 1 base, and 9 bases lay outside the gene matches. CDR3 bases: TGTGCCAGCTCACCACTTCTTCCCAGGGGGGGCACCATATATTTT. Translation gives CASSPLLPRGGTIYF.

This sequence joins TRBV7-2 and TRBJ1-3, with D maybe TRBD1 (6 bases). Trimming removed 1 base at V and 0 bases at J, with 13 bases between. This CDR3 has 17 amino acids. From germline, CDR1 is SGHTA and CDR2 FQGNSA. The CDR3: CASSLGRQAVSGNTIYF. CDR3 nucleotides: TGTGCCAGCAGCTTAGGACGACAGGCAGTCTCTGGAAACACCATATATTTT.

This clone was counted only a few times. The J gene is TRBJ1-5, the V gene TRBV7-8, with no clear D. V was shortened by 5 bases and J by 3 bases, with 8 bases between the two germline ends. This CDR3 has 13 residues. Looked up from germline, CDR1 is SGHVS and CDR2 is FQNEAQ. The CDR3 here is CASSQRYNQPQHF. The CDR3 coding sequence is TGTGCCAGCAGCCAGAGATACAATCAGCCCCAGCATTTT.

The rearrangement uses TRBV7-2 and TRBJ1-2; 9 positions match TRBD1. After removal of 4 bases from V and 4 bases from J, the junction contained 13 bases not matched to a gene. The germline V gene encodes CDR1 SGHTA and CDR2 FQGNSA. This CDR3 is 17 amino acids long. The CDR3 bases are TGTGCCAGCAGCTCCCCTCCGGGACAGGGCCGCTTCTATGGCTACACCTTC. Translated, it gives CASSSPPGQGRFYGYTF.

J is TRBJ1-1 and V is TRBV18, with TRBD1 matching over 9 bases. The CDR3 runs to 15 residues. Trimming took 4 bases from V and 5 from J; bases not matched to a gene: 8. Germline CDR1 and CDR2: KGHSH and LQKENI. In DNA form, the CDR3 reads TGTGCCAGCTCACTAACCGGGACAGGGCAGACTGAAGCTTTCTTT. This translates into CASSLTGTGQTEAFF.

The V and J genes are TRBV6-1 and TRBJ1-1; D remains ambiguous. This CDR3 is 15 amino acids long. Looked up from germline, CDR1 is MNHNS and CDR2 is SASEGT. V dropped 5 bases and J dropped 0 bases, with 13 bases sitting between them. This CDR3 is CASSRSRNMNTEAFF. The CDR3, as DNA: TGTGCCAGCAGTAGAAGCAGAAACATGAACACTGAAGCTTTCTTT.

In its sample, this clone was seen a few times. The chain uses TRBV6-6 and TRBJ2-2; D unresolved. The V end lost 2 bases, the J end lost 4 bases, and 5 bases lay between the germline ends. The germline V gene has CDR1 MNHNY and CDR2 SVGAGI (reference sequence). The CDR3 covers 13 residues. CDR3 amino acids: CASSYVGTGELFF. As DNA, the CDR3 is TGTGCCAGCAGTTACGTGGGCACCGGGGAGCTGTTTTTT.

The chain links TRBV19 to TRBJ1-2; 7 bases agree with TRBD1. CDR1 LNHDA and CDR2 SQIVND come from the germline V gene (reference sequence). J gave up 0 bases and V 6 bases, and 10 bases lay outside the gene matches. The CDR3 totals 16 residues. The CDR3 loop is CASSWSGTETNYGYTF. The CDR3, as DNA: TGTGCCAGTAGCTGGAGTGGGACAGAAACTAACTATGGCTACACCTTC.

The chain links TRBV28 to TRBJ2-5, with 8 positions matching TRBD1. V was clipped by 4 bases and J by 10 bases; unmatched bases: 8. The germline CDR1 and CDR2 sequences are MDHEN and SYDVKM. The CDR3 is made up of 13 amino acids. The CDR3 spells CASSSLTGVSQYF. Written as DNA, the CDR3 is TGTGCCAGCAGTTCCCTGACAGGGGTGAGCCAGTACTTC.

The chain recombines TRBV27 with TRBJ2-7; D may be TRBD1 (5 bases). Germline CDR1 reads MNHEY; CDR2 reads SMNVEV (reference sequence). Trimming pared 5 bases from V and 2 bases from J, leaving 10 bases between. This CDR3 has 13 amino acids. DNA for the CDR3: TGTGCCAGCAGTCCGGCAGGGCCCTACGAGCAGTACTTC. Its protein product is CASSPAGPYEQYF.

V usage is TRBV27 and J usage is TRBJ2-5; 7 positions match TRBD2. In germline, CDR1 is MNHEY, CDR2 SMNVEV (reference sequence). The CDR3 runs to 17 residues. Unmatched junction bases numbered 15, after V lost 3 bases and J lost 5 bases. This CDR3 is CASSFSYTGRRGETQYF. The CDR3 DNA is TGTGCCAGCAGTTTCTCTTATACGGGCCGGCGGGGGGAGACCCAGTACTTC.

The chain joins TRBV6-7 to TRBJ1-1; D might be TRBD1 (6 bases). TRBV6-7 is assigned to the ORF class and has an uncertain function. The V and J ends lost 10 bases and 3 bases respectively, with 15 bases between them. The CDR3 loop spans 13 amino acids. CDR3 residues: CATQGGGDTEAFF. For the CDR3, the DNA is TGTGCCACCCAAGGGGGAGGGGACACTGAAGCTTTCTTT.

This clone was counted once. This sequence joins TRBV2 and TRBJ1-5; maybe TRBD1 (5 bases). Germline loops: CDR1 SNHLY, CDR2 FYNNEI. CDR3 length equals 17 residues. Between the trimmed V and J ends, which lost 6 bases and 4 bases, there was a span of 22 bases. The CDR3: CASRMQGGRGLNQPQHF. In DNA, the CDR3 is TGTGCCAGCAGGATGCAAGGAGGAAGGGGATTAAATCAGCCCCAGCATTTT.

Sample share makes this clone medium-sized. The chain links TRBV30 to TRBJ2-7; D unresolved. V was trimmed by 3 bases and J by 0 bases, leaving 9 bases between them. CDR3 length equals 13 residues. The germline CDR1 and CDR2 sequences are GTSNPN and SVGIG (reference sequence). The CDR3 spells CAWRSFSSYEQYF. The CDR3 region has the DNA TGTGCCTGGAGGAGTTTCTCCTCCTACGAGCAGTACTTC.

The CDR3 here is CASSLAGQLPYGYTF. CDR3 DNA: TGTGCCAGCAGCTTGGCTGGACAGCTGCCCTATGGCTACACCTTC. V gene TRBV5-6 combines with J gene TRBJ1-2; D may be TRBD1 (6 bases). Trimming pared 0 bases from V and 4 bases from J, leaving 13 bases between. CDR3 length: 15 residues. Per germline, CDR1 SGHDT and CDR2 YYEEEE.

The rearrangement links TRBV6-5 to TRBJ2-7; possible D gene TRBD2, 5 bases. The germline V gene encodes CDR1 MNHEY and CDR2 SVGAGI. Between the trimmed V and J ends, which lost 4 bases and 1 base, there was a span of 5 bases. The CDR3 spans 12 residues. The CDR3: CASSSGSYEQYF. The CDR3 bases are TGTGCCAGCAGTTCGGGGTCCTACGAGCAGTACTTC.

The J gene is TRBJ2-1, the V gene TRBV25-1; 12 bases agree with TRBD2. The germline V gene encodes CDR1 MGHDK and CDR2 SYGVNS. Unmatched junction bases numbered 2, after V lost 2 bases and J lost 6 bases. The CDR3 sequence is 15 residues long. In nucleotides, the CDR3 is TGTGCCAGCAGTGAAGGACTAGCGGGGAGCAATGAGCAGTTCTTC. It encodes CASSEGLAGSNEQFF.

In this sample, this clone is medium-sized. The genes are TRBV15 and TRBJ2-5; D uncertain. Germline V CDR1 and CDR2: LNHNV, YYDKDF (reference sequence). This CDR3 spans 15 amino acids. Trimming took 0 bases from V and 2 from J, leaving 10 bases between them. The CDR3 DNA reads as TGTGCCACCAGCAGAGAAGGTGCAGATCAAGAGACCCAGTACTTC. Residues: CATSREGADQETQYF. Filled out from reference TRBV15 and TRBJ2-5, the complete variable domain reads DAMVIQNPRYQVTQFGKPVTLSCSQTLNHNVMYWYQQKSSQAPKLLFHYYDKDFNNEADTPDNFQSRRPNTSFCFLDIRSPGLGDTAMYLCATSREGADQETQYFGPGTRLLVL.

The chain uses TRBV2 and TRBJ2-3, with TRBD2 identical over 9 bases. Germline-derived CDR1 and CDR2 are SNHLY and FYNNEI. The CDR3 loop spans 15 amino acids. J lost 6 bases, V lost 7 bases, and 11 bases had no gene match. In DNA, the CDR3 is TGTGCCAGCACCCAAGAAGCGGGGGGATCGGATACGCAGTATTTT. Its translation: CASTQEAGGSDTQYF.